The rows below give T cell receptor beta chains drawn from one sample of a study of cytomegalovirus exposure and HLA in healthy donors. Method: immunoSEQ multiplex PCR; TCRdb's copy keeps in-frame clones and lacks some. This table holds around 150,000 clones, roughly 84% found once. Specimen: PBMCs. These receptors originate from a man in his forties or fifties in good health and CMV-seropositive. Each CDR3 is given with its conserved first and last residue. Each record gives: V gene, J gene, CDR3 protein.

TRBV6-5	TRBJ2-1	CASRDGVAGNNEQFF
TRBV12-5	TRBJ1-4	CASGFGGLDKVF
TRBV5-8	TRBJ1-1	CASSFSRSIDTAEAFF
TRBV27	TRBJ2-7	CASSPQDSEAYEQYF
TRBV5-1	TRBJ2-5	CASSLRTSGGGQETQYF
TRBV19	TRBJ1-1	CASSVQGAEAFF
TRBV5-1	TRBJ2-7	CASSLHETPAYEQYF
TRBV28	TRBJ1-2	CASSLVGGSGYTF
TRBV29-1	TRBJ2-7	CSVEPNLSASSYEQYF
TRBV19	TRBJ1-2	CATSDHGGGAPGYTF
TRBV19	-	CASGRSQATYEQYF
TRBV7-6	TRBJ2-1	CASSLVRGSGEQFF
TRBV6-1	TRBJ2-4	CASSEFGRAGAKNIQYF
TRBV5-5	TRBJ1-2	CASSKRQGNYGYTF
TRBV6-5	TRBJ2-1	CASSPRTSGWEQFF
TRBV5-5	TRBJ1-4	CASSLRRDSATNEKLFF
TRBV5-6	TRBJ1-2	CASSLGFAGGYGYTF
TRBV6-5	TRBJ1-1	CASSYSIQGAPREAFF
TRBV19	TRBJ2-1	CASSIGLAGYNEQFF
TRBV5-4	TRBJ2-7	CASSSAPGQSSYEQYF
TRBV19	TRBJ1-1	CASSNLTGKTEAFF
TRBV7-6	TRBJ1-1	CASSIWEQGNTEAFF
TRBV6-5	TRBJ2-2	CASRWGRGNTGELFF
TRBV6-1	TRBJ2-7	CASSAGQGVYEQYF
TRBV5-1	TRBJ1-4	CASSKQGLDEKLFF
TRBV5-1	TRBJ2-1	CASSPGQPYNEQFF
TRBV11-2	TRBJ2-1	CASSLEFGYNEQFF
TRBV2	TRBJ2-5	CASSGNFQETQYF
TRBV5-6	TRBJ1-1	CASSLGGLGSTEAFF
TRBV27	TRBJ1-2	CASSAADSLPYGYTF
TRBV19	TRBJ2-1	CASSLRGNRDNEQFF
TRBV5-8	TRBJ1-1	CASSLQGQGGTEAFF
TRBV2	TRBJ2-1	CASSVMAGTSDDNEQFF
TRBV7-8	TRBJ2-1	CASSPRTGRANEQFF
TRBV5-4	TRBJ1-5	CASSSGAGDQPQHF
TRBV6-1	TRBJ1-2	CASSETGGTNYGYTF
TRBV5-4	TRBJ1-2	CASSPAGGSGYTF
TRBV10-1	TRBJ2-5	CASSASGGFQETQYF
TRBV25-1	TRBJ2-3	CASSPSGSTDTQYF
TRBV6-5	TRBJ1-5	CASSSGRDQPQHF
TRBV13	TRBJ2-7	CASSLGQSPYEQYF
TRBV6-5	TRBJ1-2	CASSRRPREDGYTF
TRBV7-9	TRBJ2-3	CASSLREGESTDTQYF
TRBV7-8	TRBJ1-1	CASSFTGGRTEAFF
TRBV19	TRBJ2-3	CASRPLAGDTQYF
TRBV27	TRBJ2-1	CASSFPGRNEQFF
TRBV28	TRBJ1-5	CATHMGNQPQHF
TRBV18	TRBJ2-1	CASSRSGVSQLFF
TRBV4-1	TRBJ1-4	CASSPSRGSVGPDGTNEKLFF
TRBV7-7	TRBJ2-7	CASSLDRVTYEQYF